The rows below give T cell receptor beta chains drawn from one sample of a study of T cell responses to AZD1222 COVID-19 vaccine. Clones were sequenced by immunoSEQ multiplex PCR, and TCRdb holds only the in-frame ones, with some missing. The sample consists of 150,000 or so clones, about 87% of them appearing once. The sequencing used peripheral blood, collected 28 days after the second AZD1222 dose. All receptors derive from an adult who received the AZD1222 COVID-19 vaccine. CDR3s include the opening cysteine and the closing phenylalanine or tryptophan. The D gene is left open where the match is weak. The size field is filled for only some rows; it gives once, few, many or a size class.

.	TRBV28	TRBJ1-3	TRBD1	TGTGCCAGCAGTTCACTCAGGGGGCTAGAAAACACCATATATTTT	CASSSLRGLENTIYF
.	TRBV28	TRBJ2-7	.	TGTGCCAGCAGTCAAAATTCGGACAGGACTAGGAACGAGCAGTACTTC	CASSQNSDRTRNEQYF
.	TRBV11-3	TRBJ2-2	.	TGTGCCAGCAGCTCGCATTTCCCCGGGGAGCTGTTTTTT	CASSSHFPGELFF
.	TRBV29-1	TRBJ1-2	.	TGCAGCGTTGATACAGGTCGCTATGGCTACACCTTC	CSVDTGRYGYTF
few	TRBV3-1/TRBV3-2	TRBJ1-5	.	TGTGCCAGCAGCCAAGATGTAAGTAGCAATCAGCCCCAGCATTTT	CASSQDVSSNQPQHF
.	TRBV9	TRBJ1-1	.	TGTGCCAGCAGCGCCGGGCCGAACACTGAAGCTTTCTTT	CASSAGPNTEAFF
once	TRBV20-1	TRBJ2-7	.	TGCAGTGCTACACTGGGCTACGAGCAGTACTTC	CSATLGYEQYF
.	TRBV15	TRBJ2-4	.	TGTGCCACCAGCAGAGAGAAGAAAAACATTCAGTACTTC	CATSREKKNIQYF
.	TRBV6-5	TRBJ1-2	.	TGTGCCAGCAGCCTTGGACAGCTATATGGCTACACCTTC	CASSLGQLYGYTF
.	TRBV18	TRBJ1-2	.	TGTGCCAGCTCCTCGGTCCAATACAACTATGGCTACACCTTC	CASSSVQYNYGYTF
.	TRBV2	TRBJ2-3	TRBD2	TGTGCCAGCCGGACTAGCGGATTCACAGATACGCAGTATTTT	CASRTSGFTDTQYF
.	TRBV6-1	TRBJ2-5	.	TGTGCCAGCAGTGAAGATTACCAAAAGACCCAGTACTTC	CASSEDYQKTQYF
.	TRBV7-8	TRBJ2-7	TRBD2	TGTGCCAGCAGCTCTCACACGGGACTAGGTAGTTACGAGCAGTACTTC	CASSSHTGLGSYEQYF
once	TRBV10-3	TRBJ2-1	.	TGTGCCATCAGCATAGGGTTGGCTGAGCAGTTCTTC	CAISIGLAEQFF
.	TRBV7-9	TRBJ2-1	TRBD2	TGTGCCAGCAGCTCGTCCGGGGCGGGAGAAAGGAATGAGCAGTTCTTC	CASSSSGAGERNEQFF
.	TRBV29-1	TRBJ2-1	.	TGCAGCGTTGGGCCCCGACAGGTACACAATGAGCAGTTCTTC	CSVGPRQVHNEQFF
.	TRBV19	TRBJ2-3	.	TGTGCCAGTAGGACAAGCCCATCAGATACGCAGTATTTT	CASRTSPSDTQYF
.	TRBV19	TRBJ1-1	.	TGTGCCAGTAGTAGCGGGACGAACACTGAAGCTTTCTTT	CASSSGTNTEAFF
.	TRBV28	TRBJ1-4	.	TGTGCCAGCAGTCAGGGTGGGAGTAATGAAAAACTGTTTTTT	CASSQGGSNEKLFF
.	TRBV5-1	TRBJ2-2	.	TGCGCCAGCAGCTTCGATAACACCGGGGAGCTGTTTTTT	CASSFDNTGELFF
.	TRBV9	TRBJ1-2	.	TGTGCCAGCAGCCCCGCGGTGGGGGGCTATGGCTACACCTTC	CASSPAVGGYGYTF
.	TRBV28	TRBJ1-2	.	TGTGCACTGTACCGGGCAGACTATGGCTACACCTTC	CALYRADYGYTF
.	TRBV28	TRBJ2-7	TRBD2	TGTGCCAGCCGAAAGAGCGGGAGTTCCCACGAGCAGTACTTC	CASRKSGSSHEQYF
few	TRBV24-1	TRBJ2-2	TRBD1	TGTGCCACCAGTGACCCCGGACAGGGGACGAACACCGGGGAGCTGTTTTTT	CATSDPGQGTNTGELFF
.	TRBV7-8	TRBJ2-7	TRBD1	TGTGCCAGCAGCTACGACCAGGGGGCCCGTAAACTCGAGCAGTACTTC	CASSYDQGARKLEQYF
.	TRBV5-1	TRBJ2-1	TRBD2	TGCGCCAGCAGCTTGAGCGGGACGAACAATGAGCAGTTCTTC	CASSLSGTNNEQFF
.	TRBV6-5	TRBJ2-2	.	TGTGCCAACAAGGACCAACTCGGGGAGCTGTTTTTT	CANKDQLGELFF
.	TRBV10-3	TRBJ1-5	.	TGTGCCATCAGTGTGGGGTATAGCAATCAGCCCCAGCATTTT	CAISVGYSNQPQHF
.	TRBV11-2	TRBJ1-6	.	TGTGCCAGCAGCTTACGGGGTCGTGGCAATTCACCCCTCCACTTT	CASSLRGRGNSPLHF
.	TRBV28	TRBJ1-2	TRBD1	TGTGCCGCTAGGACAGGGACATATGGCTACACCTTC	CAARTGTYGYTF
.	TRBV6-2/TRBV6-3	TRBJ2-7	TRBD1	TGTGCCAGCAGCCCCGGGACAGTAACCTACGAGCAGTACTTC	CASSPGTVTYEQYF
.	TRBV6-6	TRBJ2-7	.	TGTGCCAGCACCCGAGGCCAGGGGTTCAACGAGCAGTACTTC	CASTRGQGFNEQYF
.	TRBV6-5	TRBJ1-2	.	TGTGCCAGCGGCCCCCTCGCCAACTATGGCTACACCTTC	CASGPLANYGYTF
.	TRBV14	TRBJ2-2	TRBD2	TGTGCCAGCAGCCAACCCCCGTGGACTAGGGGAAACACCGGGGAGCTGTTTTTT	CASSQPPWTRGNTGELFF
.	TRBV28	TRBJ1-6	.	TGTGCCAGCAGTTTTCCAGGGGTGTCCTATAATTCACCCCTCCACTTT	CASSFPGVSYNSPLHF
.	TRBV4-3	TRBJ1-3	TRBD1	TGCGCCAGCAGCCAAGATCCCCCGCGGACAGGGGGACTATCTGGAAACACCATATATTTT	CASSQDPPRTGGLSGNTIYF
once	TRBV6-2/TRBV6-3	TRBJ1-2	.	TGTGCCAGCAGTTACGTTCCGGACTATGGCTACACCTTC	CASSYVPDYGYTF
.	TRBV28	TRBJ2-1	TRBD2	TGTGCCAGCAGTCCCACGGGTAGCGGGAGCAATGAGCAGTTCTTC	CASSPTGSGSNEQFF
.	TRBV18	TRBJ2-5	TRBD2	TGTGCCAGCTCACCACAGGGAGGGGATGAGACCCAGTACTTC	CASSPQGGDETQYF
.	TRBV4-2	TRBJ2-3	.	TGTGCCAGCAGCCAAGATCAGTCAGATACGCAGTATTTT	CASSQDQSDTQYF
.	TRBV13	TRBJ2-5	TRBD2	TGTGCCAGCAGCTTCGGCGGCGGGGGGGTGGAGACCCAGTACTTC	CASSFGGGGVETQYF
.	TRBV20-1	TRBJ1-1	.	TGCAGTGCAGATCACCCGGGAGCTTTCTTT	CSADHPGAFF
.	TRBV4-2	TRBJ2-1	TRBD2	TGTGCCAGCAGCCAAGAGGGATCTAGCGGGAGTTATAGCAATGAGCAGTTCTTC	CASSQEGSSGSYSNEQFF
few	TRBV12-3/TRBV12-4	TRBJ2-7	TRBD1	TGTGCCAGCAGTTCGACAGGGTCGAGGGAGCAGTACTTC	CASSSTGSREQYF
.	TRBV25-1	TRBJ1-5	.	TGTGCCAGCAGTGAAAACAGGGATGGACAGCCCCAGCATTTT	CASSENRDGQPQHF
.	TRBV15	TRBJ1-1	.	TGTGCCACCAGCAGCCGGACCTCCGCTGAAGCTTTCTTT	CATSSRTSAEAFF
.	TRBV21-1	TRBJ1-5	.	TGTGCCAGCAGCTGCCGTGGGGCTGCAGTGTGCAATCAGCCCCAGCATTTT	CASSCRGAAVCNQPQHF
few	TRBV4-1	TRBJ2-5	TRBD2	TGCGCCAGCAGCCAACTAGCGGACCAAGAGACCCAGTACTTC	CASSQLADQETQYF
.	TRBV3-1/TRBV3-2	TRBJ2-1	.	TGTGCCAGCAGCCACCCCCCAGGGTCGGCTGAGCAGTTCTTC	CASSHPPGSAEQFF